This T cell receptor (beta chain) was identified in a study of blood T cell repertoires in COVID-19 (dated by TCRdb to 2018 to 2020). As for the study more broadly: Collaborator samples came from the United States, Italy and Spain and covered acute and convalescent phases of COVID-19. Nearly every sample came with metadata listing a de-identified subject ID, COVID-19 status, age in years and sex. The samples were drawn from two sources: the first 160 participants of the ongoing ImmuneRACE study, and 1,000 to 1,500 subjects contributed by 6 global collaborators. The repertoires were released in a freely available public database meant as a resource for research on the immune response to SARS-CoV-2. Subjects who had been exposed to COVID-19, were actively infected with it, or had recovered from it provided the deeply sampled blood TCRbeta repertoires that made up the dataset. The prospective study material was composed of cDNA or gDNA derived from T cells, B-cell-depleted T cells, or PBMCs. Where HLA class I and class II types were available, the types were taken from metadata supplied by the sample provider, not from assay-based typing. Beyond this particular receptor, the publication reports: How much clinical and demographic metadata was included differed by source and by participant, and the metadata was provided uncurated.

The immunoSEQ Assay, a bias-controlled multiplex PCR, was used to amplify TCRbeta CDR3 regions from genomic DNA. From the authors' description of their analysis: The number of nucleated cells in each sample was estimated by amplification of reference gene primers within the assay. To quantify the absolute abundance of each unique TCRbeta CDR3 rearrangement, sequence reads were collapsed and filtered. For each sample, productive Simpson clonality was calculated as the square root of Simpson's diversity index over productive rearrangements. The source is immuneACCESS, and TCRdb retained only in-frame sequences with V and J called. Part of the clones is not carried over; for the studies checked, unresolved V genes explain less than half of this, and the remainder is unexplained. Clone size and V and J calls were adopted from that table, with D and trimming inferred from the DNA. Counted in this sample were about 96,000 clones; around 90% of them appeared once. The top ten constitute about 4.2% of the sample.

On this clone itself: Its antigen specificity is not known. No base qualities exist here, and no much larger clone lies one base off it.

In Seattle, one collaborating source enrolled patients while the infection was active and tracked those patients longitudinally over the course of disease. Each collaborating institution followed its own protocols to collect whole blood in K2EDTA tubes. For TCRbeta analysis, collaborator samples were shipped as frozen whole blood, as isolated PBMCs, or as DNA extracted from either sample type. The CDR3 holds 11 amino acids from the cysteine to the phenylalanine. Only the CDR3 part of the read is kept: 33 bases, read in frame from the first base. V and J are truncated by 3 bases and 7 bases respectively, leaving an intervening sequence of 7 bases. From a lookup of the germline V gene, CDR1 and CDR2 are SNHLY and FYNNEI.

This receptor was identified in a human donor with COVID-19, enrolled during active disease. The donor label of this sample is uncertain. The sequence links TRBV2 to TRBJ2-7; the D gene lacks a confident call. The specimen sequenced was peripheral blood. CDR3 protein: CASSDPREQYF. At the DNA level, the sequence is TGTGCCAGCAGTGATCCCCGGGAGCAGTACTTC.